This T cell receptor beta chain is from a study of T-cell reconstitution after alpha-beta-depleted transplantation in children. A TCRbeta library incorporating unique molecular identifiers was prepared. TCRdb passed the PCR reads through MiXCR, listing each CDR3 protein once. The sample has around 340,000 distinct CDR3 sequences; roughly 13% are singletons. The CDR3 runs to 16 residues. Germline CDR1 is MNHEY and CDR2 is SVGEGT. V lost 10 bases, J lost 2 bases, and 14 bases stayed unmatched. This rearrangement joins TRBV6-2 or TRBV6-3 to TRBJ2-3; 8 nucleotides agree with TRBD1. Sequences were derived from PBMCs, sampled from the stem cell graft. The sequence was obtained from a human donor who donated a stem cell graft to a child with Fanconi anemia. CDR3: CAIQHPDRAATDTQYF. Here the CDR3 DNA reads TGTGCCATCCAACACCCGGACAGGGCGGCCACAGATACGCAGTATTTT.